This TCR beta chain stems from a study of blood T cell repertoires in COVID-19. The wider study: Some COVID-19 samples were acute and others convalescent; all came from the United States, Italy and Spain. From T cells, B-cell-depleted T cells, or PBMCs came the material, which was cDNA or gDNA.

In assigning cohorts, the study relied on participant-reported clinical history. Generated by immunoSEQ multiplex PCR, the TCRdb table keeps only in-frame clones and is missing some. Of 250,000 or so clones in the sample, approximately 90% were seen once. The V and J ends lost 2 bases and 5 bases respectively, with 12 bases between them. The CDR3 contains 14 residues. Germline V gives CDR1 MGHRA, CDR2 YSYEKL. The source is a man between 35 and 55 years old who had been exposed to COVID-19. The V and J genes are TRBV4-1 and TRBJ1-2; D uncertain. Material for sequencing was PBMCs or T cells enriched from blood (not recorded which). CDR3 nucleotides: TGCGCCAGCAGCCAAACGCAGGTCATTTATGGCTACACCTTC. It is translated as CASSQTQVIYGYTF.